A selection of T cell receptor beta chains follows, all from one sample in a study of T cells after yellow fever vaccination. TCRdb fed the 5' RACE reads into MiXCR, producing one record per CDR3 protein. The top ten hold less than 25% of the sample, which has about 340,000 distinct CDR3 sequences, roughly 4.3% seen once. This material consisted of PBMCs, taken 5 days after the yellow fever booster vaccination. The source is a man younger than 30 who received the YFV17D yellow fever vaccine. CDR3s include the opening cysteine and the closing phenylalanine or tryptophan. The D gene is left open where the match is weak. Rows give clone size only sometimes, using once, few, many, or a class for an expanded clone.

D gene: NA
clone size: many
V gene: TRBV15
J gene: TRBJ1-2
CDR3 protein: CATPTRRGDGYTF
CDR3 DNA: TGTGCCACCCCGACTCGGCGGGGTGATGGCTACACCTTC

D gene: TRBD2
clone size: NA
V gene: TRBV5-1
J gene: TRBJ2-5
CDR3 protein: CASSVSGDQETQYF
CDR3 DNA: TGCGCCAGCAGCGTCAGCGGGGACCAAGAGACCCAGTACTTC

D gene: NA
clone size: NA
V gene: TRBV6-2/TRBV6-3
J gene: TRBJ1-1
CDR3 protein: CASRGGETEAFF
CDR3 DNA: TGTGCCAGCAGAGGGGGGGAGACTGAAGCTTTCTTT

D gene: NA
clone size: NA
V gene: TRBV4-3
J gene: TRBJ2-3
CDR3 protein: CASSRRASTDTQYF
CDR3 DNA: TGCGCCAGCAGCCGACGCGCCAGCACAGATACGCAGTATTTT

D gene: NA
clone size: few
V gene: TRBV5-1
J gene: TRBJ1-1
CDR3 protein: CASSLEGPEAFF
CDR3 DNA: TGCGCCAGCAGCTTGGAAGGCCCTGAAGCTTTCTTT

D gene: NA
clone size: NA
V gene: TRBV6-2/TRBV6-3
J gene: TRBJ1-6
CDR3 protein: CASSYGRVPPRNSPLHF
CDR3 DNA: TGTGCCAGCAGTTACGGAAGGGTGCCGCCAAGAAATTCACCCCTCCACTTT

D gene: NA
clone size: many
V gene: TRBV27
J gene: TRBJ1-1
CDR3 protein: CASSLSWGLEAFF
CDR3 DNA: TGTGCCAGCAGTTTATCTTGGGGTCTTGAAGCTTTCTTT

D gene: TRBD2
clone size: NA
V gene: TRBV4-1
J gene: TRBJ2-3
CDR3 protein: CASSQPTSGSTDTQYF
CDR3 DNA: TGCGCCAGCAGCCAACCCACTAGCGGTAGCACAGATACGCAGTATTTT

D gene: NA
clone size: few
V gene: TRBV18
J gene: TRBJ2-1
CDR3 protein: CASSPFRSDNEQFF
CDR3 DNA: TGTGCCAGCTCACCCTTTAGGAGTGACAATGAGCAGTTCTTC

D gene: TRBD2
clone size: few
V gene: TRBV4-3
J gene: TRBJ2-3
CDR3 protein: CASSPIAGWVTDTQYF
CDR3 DNA: TGCGCCAGCAGCCCCATAGCGGGGTGGGTCACAGATACGCAGTATTTT

D gene: TRBD1
clone size: NA
V gene: TRBV20-1
J gene: TRBJ1-3
CDR3 protein: CSARDTGQGWNTIYF
CDR3 DNA: TGCAGTGCTAGAGATACGGGACAGGGGTGGAACACCATATATTTT

D gene: TRBD2
clone size: few
V gene: TRBV4-1
J gene: TRBJ2-1
CDR3 protein: CASSQVGLALGRNEQFF
CDR3 DNA: TGCGCCAGCAGCCAAGTCGGACTAGCCCTCGGTAGGAATGAGCAGTTCTTC

D gene: NA
clone size: few
V gene: TRBV12-3/TRBV12-4
J gene: TRBJ2-1
CDR3 protein: CASSLERSDEQFF
CDR3 DNA: TGTGCCAGCAGTTTAGAGCGATCGGATGAGCAGTTCTTC

D gene: NA
clone size: NA
V gene: TRBV7-2
J gene: TRBJ2-2
CDR3 protein: CASSRQGGANTGELFF
CDR3 DNA: TGTGCCAGCAGCCGGCAGGGGGGCGCGAACACCGGGGAGCTGTTTTTT

D gene: NA
clone size: NA
V gene: TRBV6-6
J gene: TRBJ2-6
CDR3 protein: CASSYSGPARSGANVLTF
CDR3 DNA: TGTGCCAGCAGTTACAGTGGGCCCGCCAGATCTGGGGCCAACGTCCTGACTTTC

D gene: NA
clone size: few
V gene: TRBV14
J gene: TRBJ2-3
CDR3 protein: CASSQWAGRELDTQYF
CDR3 DNA: TGTGCCAGCAGCCAATGGGCAGGTCGAGAACTAGATACGCAGTATTTT

D gene: TRBD1
clone size: few
V gene: TRBV6-2/TRBV6-3
J gene: TRBJ2-6
CDR3 protein: CASLGRDRDSGANVLTF
CDR3 DNA: TGTGCCAGCCTAGGGAGGGACAGGGACTCTGGGGCCAACGTCCTGACTTTC

D gene: NA
clone size: NA
V gene: TRBV4-2
J gene: TRBJ2-2
CDR3 protein: CASSQAYRPEVFF
CDR3 DNA: TGTGCCAGCAGCCAAGCCTACCGTCCTGAGGTGTTTTTT

D gene: TRBD1
clone size: many
V gene: TRBV20-1
J gene: TRBJ1-2
CDR3 protein: CSAQDRAYGYTF
CDR3 DNA: TGCAGTGCTCAAGACAGGGCCTATGGCTACACCTTC

D gene: TRBD2
clone size: few
V gene: TRBV4-2
J gene: TRBJ2-5
CDR3 protein: CASSQVWAGVDQETQYF
CDR3 DNA: TGTGCCAGCAGCCAAGTTTGGGCGGGGGTAGACCAAGAGACCCAGTACTTC

D gene: NA
clone size: few
V gene: TRBV5-1
J gene: TRBJ2-3
CDR3 protein: CASSLVAESTDTQYF
CDR3 DNA: TGCGCCAGCAGCTTAGTCGCGGAAAGCACAGATACGCAGTATTTT

D gene: NA
clone size: NA
V gene: TRBV20-1
J gene: TRBJ2-7
CDR3 protein: CSARLDGHEQYF
CDR3 DNA: TGCAGTGCTAGATTGGACGGCCACGAGCAGTACTTC

D gene: NA
clone size: NA
V gene: TRBV7-2
J gene: TRBJ2-5
CDR3 protein: CASSLEVGWQGVRETQYF
CDR3 DNA: TGTGCCAGCAGCTTAGAGGTGGGATGGCAGGGCGTACGGGAGACCCAGTACTTC

D gene: TRBD1
clone size: few
V gene: TRBV5-1
J gene: TRBJ1-5
CDR3 protein: CASSPGQGISGLNQPQHF
CDR3 DNA: TGCGCCAGCAGCCCCGGACAGGGGATTAGTGGTCTCAACCAGCCCCAGCATTTT

D gene: NA
clone size: few
V gene: TRBV7-9
J gene: TRBJ1-1
CDR3 protein: CASSLPGDTEAFF
CDR3 DNA: TGTGCCAGCAGCCTCCCGGGGGACACTGAAGCTTTCTTT

D gene: NA
clone size: NA
V gene: TRBV19
J gene: TRBJ2-7
CDR3 protein: CASSWGSGTYEQYF
CDR3 DNA: TGTGCCAGTAGTTGGGGTTCGGGTACTTACGAGCAGTACTTC

D gene: NA
clone size: few
V gene: TRBV11-2
J gene: TRBJ2-5
CDR3 protein: CASSLQAGEETQYF
CDR3 DNA: TGTGCCAGCAGCTTACAAGCAGGGGAAGAGACCCAGTACTTC

D gene: NA
clone size: many
V gene: TRBV15
J gene: TRBJ1-2
CDR3 protein: CATSSQGYGYTF
CDR3 DNA: TGTGCCACCAGCAGTCAGGGCTATGGCTACACCTTC

D gene: NA
clone size: many
V gene: TRBV7-2
J gene: TRBJ1-2
CDR3 protein: CASSSYIGEEHGYTF
CDR3 DNA: TGTGCCAGCAGCTCCTATATCGGGGAGGAACATGGCTACACCTTC

D gene: TRBD2
clone size: NA
V gene: TRBV10-3
J gene: TRBJ2-3
CDR3 protein: CAISPSGVTDTQYF
CDR3 DNA: TGTGCCATCAGTCCTAGCGGGGTAACAGATACGCAGTATTTT

D gene: NA
clone size: many
V gene: TRBV20-1
J gene: TRBJ1-5
CDR3 protein: CSARWDAGRQPQHF
CDR3 DNA: TGCAGTGCTAGATGGGACGCGGGTCGGCAGCCCCAGCATTTT

D gene: NA
clone size: NA
V gene: TRBV7-2
J gene: TRBJ2-4
CDR3 protein: CASSLEGLTLFGNIQYF
CDR3 DNA: TGTGCCAGCAGCTTAGAAGGGCTAACCCTTTTCGGAAACATTCAGTACTTC

D gene: NA
clone size: NA
V gene: TRBV7-9
J gene: TRBJ2-3
CDR3 protein: CASSRRELDTQYF
CDR3 DNA: TGTGCCAGCAGCCGACGGGAATTAGATACGCAGTATTTT

D gene: NA
clone size: NA
V gene: TRBV7-9
J gene: TRBJ1-5
CDR3 protein: CASSTTDLSNQPQHF
CDR3 DNA: TGTGCCAGCAGCACCACAGACCTTAGCAATCAGCCCCAGCATTTT

D gene: NA
clone size: NA
V gene: TRBV14
J gene: TRBJ1-1
CDR3 protein: CASSQGVAHTEAFF
CDR3 DNA: TGTGCCAGCAGCCAAGGAGTAGCGCATACTGAAGCTTTCTTT

D gene: TRBD2
clone size: NA
V gene: TRBV2
J gene: TRBJ2-2
CDR3 protein: CASSGGSGGAYSGELFF
CDR3 DNA: TGTGCCAGCAGTGGAGGCAGCGGGGGGGCTTACTCCGGGGAGCTGTTTTTT

D gene: NA
clone size: few
V gene: TRBV10-3
J gene: TRBJ2-3
CDR3 protein: CAIRGQPISTDTQYF
CDR3 DNA: TGTGCCATCAGAGGACAGCCTATTAGCACAGATACGCAGTATTTT

D gene: TRBD1
clone size: many
V gene: TRBV6-2/TRBV6-3
J gene: TRBJ2-2
CDR3 protein: CASINRGYTGELFF
CDR3 DNA: TGTGCCAGCATCAACAGGGGGTACACCGGGGAGCTGTTTTTT

D gene: NA
clone size: many
V gene: TRBV7-2
J gene: TRBJ1-5
CDR3 protein: CASSLGPGSNQPQHF
CDR3 DNA: TGTGCCAGCAGCCTAGGCCCAGGGAGCAATCAGCCCCAGCATTTT

D gene: TRBD1
clone size: many
V gene: TRBV27
J gene: TRBJ1-5
CDR3 protein: CASRRTGVNQPQHF
CDR3 DNA: TGTGCCAGCAGACGGACAGGGGTCAATCAGCCCCAGCATTTT

D gene: NA
clone size: NA
V gene: TRBV7-9
J gene: TRBJ2-2
CDR3 protein: CASSLGRSSATGELFF
CDR3 DNA: TGTGCCAGCAGCTTAGGCCGGTCATCTGCGACCGGGGAGCTGTTTTTT

D gene: NA
clone size: many
V gene: TRBV5-1
J gene: TRBJ2-7
CDR3 protein: CASSLLAGRRYEQYF
CDR3 DNA: TGCGCCAGCAGCTTGCTTGCGGGGCGCAGGTACGAGCAGTACTTC

D gene: NA
clone size: many
V gene: TRBV7-9
J gene: TRBJ2-1
CDR3 protein: CASSPEGYNEQFF
CDR3 DNA: TGTGCCAGCAGTCCGGAGGGGTACAATGAGCAGTTCTTC